A single T cell receptor (beta chain) is shown here with its context. Its antigen is not known. This sample was included in a study of OX40 agonist ivuxolimab in advanced cancers. Study information: Averaging roughly 60 years in age, with a range of about 20 to 90, the cohort was about 86% male. Eligibility rules accepted prior anti-PD-1, anti-PD-L1 or anti-CTLA-4 therapy, and around 38% had some. Points from the study as a whole: Clonal expansion was seen in CD4+ and CD8+ blood T cells by week 6 at 0.1 to 3.0 mg/kg. The study did not work out the antigen specificity of the expanded peripheral T cells.

J lost 3 bases, V lost 9 bases, and 7 bases had no gene match. The CDR3 runs to 13 residues. CDR1 is SGHRS, CDR2 YFSETQ, per germline. The repertoire was sequenced with immunoSEQ multiplex PCR; TCRdb's copy has only in-frame clones and lacks some. This table has 77,000 or so clones, 90% appearing once. The sequences come from CD4+ or CD8+ T cells sorted from blood, collected in a trial of the OX40 agonist ivuxolimab. The chain combines TRBV5-1 with TRBJ2-5, with TRBD2 matching 8 bases. This TCR came from an adult with an advanced solid tumor such as melanoma, head and neck, liver or kidney cancer. The CDR3 nucleotides are TGCGCCACTAAAGCGGGGGCAGAAGAGACCCAGTACTTC. It is translated as CATKAGAEETQYF. The complete variable domain, with remaining parts taken from reference TRBV5-1 and TRBJ2-5, reads KAGVTQTPRYLIKTRGQQVTLSCSPISGHRSVSWYQQTPGQGLQFLFEYFSETQRNKGNFPGRFSGRQFSNSRSEMNVSTLELGDSALYLCATKAGAEETQYFGPGTRLLVL.